This T cell receptor (beta chain) was identified in a study of CD4 T cells in relation to SARS-CoV-2 and coronaviruses. The V and J ends lost 0 bases and 10 bases, in that order; junction bases with no gene match: 10. Per germline, CDR1 SGHRS and CDR2 YFSETQ. This CDR3 is built from 16 residues. Profiling relied on immunoSEQ multiplex PCR, and the TCRdb table lists in-frame clones only, not all of them. The table includes approximately 20,000 clones, 65% to 70% detected once. A word on this clone: The target antigen is unknown.

CD4+ T cells from unexposed donors were obtained before the COVID-19 pandemic (2011-2018). After ten to eleven days of culture, CD4+ T cells were isolated. The TCR originated in a human donor in good health. The specimen was CD4+ T cells from PBMCs, cultured in vitro. This chain links TRBV5-1 with TRBJ2-1, with TRBD2 matching 10 bases. This CDR3 is CASSLGPLLAGEEQFF. The CDR3 bases are TGCGCCAGCAGCTTGGGTCCCCTCCTAGCGGGAGAAGAGCAGTTCTTC.